This T cell receptor (beta chain) comes out of a study of T cell clonality in common variable immunodeficiency. Notes on the study in general: CVID subjects showed higher TCRbeta clonality than healthy controls. CVID subjects shared fewer TCRbeta clones than healthy controls did. Links between repertoire features and CVID complications were heterogeneity-limited.

TCRdb's copy holds only in-frame clones and misses some; the assay was immunoSEQ multiplex PCR. Listed here are about 34,000 clones without any singletons, the top ten holding approximately 1%. This clone has at least ten counts. The antigen is undetermined. One end of the junction does not line up with germline, which may come from a read error. With the read ending 3 residues before the CDR3 end, the germline J gene is used to fill in that end. Other DNA variants within this sample encode the same CDR3. The CDR3 covers 14 residues. Germline CDR1 and CDR2: SNHLY and FYNNEI. Sequencing was done on a sample of peripheral blood mononuclear cells. The rearrangement links TRBV2 to TRBJ2-6; D is unclear. This receptor was identified in a person aged 18 to 70 in good health. The covered CDR3 bases are TGTGCTAGCATTGGGCCCTCTGGGGCCAACGTC. It encodes CASIGPSGANV. The entire CDR3 protein reads CASIGPSGANVLTF.